The 13 T cell receptor beta chains reported below all come from one sample, sequenced in a study of OX40 agonist ivuxolimab in advanced cancers. Profiled with immunoSEQ multiplex PCR; TCRdb holds only in-frame clones, not every one. The profile covers approximately 28,000 clones, with roughly three quarters appearing a single time and over 11% taken by the ten largest. The input for sequencing was CD4+ or CD8+ T cells sorted from blood, taken in a trial of the OX40 agonist ivuxolimab. Every receptor here comes from an adult with an advanced solid tumor such as melanoma, head and neck, liver or kidney cancer.

The chain carries TRBV7-9 and TRBJ2-3; weak D call: TRBD2 (5 bases). With 2 bases removed from V and 2 bases from J, the gap between germline ends came to 14 bases. The CDR3 sequence is 16 residues long. The germline V gene encodes CDR1 SEHNR and CDR2 FQNEAQ (reference sequence). This CDR3 is CASSLSRQTNTDTQYF. The CDR3 nucleotides are TGTGCCAGCAGCTTATCACGGCAGACTAACACAGATACGCAGTATTTT.

The chain recombines TRBV6-1 with TRBJ2-5; a possible D gene is TRBD1 (5 bases). Trimming removed 0 bases at V and 2 bases at J, with 19 bases between. Germline assignment: CDR1 MNHNS and CDR2 SASEGT. The CDR3 contains 18 residues. The CDR3 spells CASSEASWGTDQQETQYF. The CDR3 nucleotides read TGTGCCAGCAGTGAAGCGTCGTGGGGCACCGACCAGCAAGAGACCCAGTACTTC.

The chain joins TRBV10-3 to TRBJ1-4; 10 bases align to TRBD1. Per germline, CDR1 ENHRY and CDR2 SYGVKD. There are 14 residues in the CDR3. Trimming cost V 6 bases and J 7 bases; bases outside gene matches: 5. The CDR3 region is CAIRGQGRAEKLFF. DNA for the CDR3: TGTGCCATCAGGGGACAGGGGAGGGCTGAAAAACTGTTTTTT.

The genes are TRBV4-2 and TRBJ2-1; D is perhaps TRBD2 (6 bases). There are 15 residues in the CDR3. Trimming shortened V by 3 bases and J by 10 bases, and 19 bases separated the two germline ends. CDR1 is LGHNA, CDR2 YNFKEQ, per germline. The CDR3 is CASSHLGGLLREQFF. The CDR3, as DNA: TGTGCCAGCAGCCATCTTGGGGGACTCCTAAGGGAGCAGTTCTTC.

To note about this clone: The junction shows a germline mismatch at one end, possibly a read error. The chain uses TRBV7-9 and TRBJ1-2, with D hard to call. Per germline, CDR1 SEHNR and CDR2 FQNEAQ (reference sequence). The CDR3 length is 10 residues. The chain's CDR3 is CASSLYVPHF. CDR3 nucleotides: TGTGCCAGCAGCTTGTACGTGCCACACTTC.

This chain joins TRBV9 and TRBJ1-1; weak D call: TRBD1 (5 bases). V was clipped by 0 bases and J by 9 bases, with 12 bases between them. This CDR3 has 13 amino acids. The germline gives CDR1 SGDLS, CDR2 YYNGEE. DNA for the CDR3: TGTGCCAGCAGCGTAGCCGGGGCAGGAAAAGCTTTCTTT. Protein: CASSVAGAGKAFF.

This clone is medium-sized within its sample. The chain uses TRBV10-1 and TRBJ2-7; 7 nucleotides line up with TRBD1. The trim removed 10 bases at V and 0 bases at J, leaving 3 bases unmatched. Germline assignment: CDR1 WNHNN and CDR2 SYGVQD (reference sequence). The CDR3 is 12 residues long. Written as DNA, the CDR3 is TGCGCCAACGACAGGGACTCCTACGAGCAGTACTTC. Translated: CANDRDSYEQYF.

This clone was seen only a few times. The rearrangement links TRBV20-1 to TRBJ1-1, with D possibly being TRBD1 (6 bases). This CDR3 is built from 11 residues. V was pared by 4 bases and J by 11 bases, with 14 bases between. Germline-derived CDR1 and CDR2 are DFQATT and SNEGSKA (reference sequence). CDR3 in amino acids: CSAIGQGPAFF. The CDR3 nucleotides are TGCAGTGCTATTGGGCAGGGGCCGGCTTTCTTT.

This clone appeared once. V gene TRBV6-1 combines with J gene TRBJ1-4; TRBD1 might be the D (5 bases). The CDR3 totals 15 residues. Looked up from germline, CDR1 is MNHNS and CDR2 is SASEGT. V was shortened by 3 bases and J by 6 bases, with 14 bases between the two germline ends. The DNA of the CDR3 is TGTGCCAGCAGTGAGAGGGGCTTTTTGGATGAAAAACTGTTTTTT. It codes for CASSERGFLDEKLFF.

V gene TRBV2 combines with J gene TRBJ1-6; 7 positions agree with TRBD1. CDR1 and CDR2 (germline): SNHLY, FYNNEI. CDR3 length: 12 amino acids. Trimming removed 8 bases from V and 10 bases from J; junction bases left unmatched: 5. CDR3 nucleotide sequence: TGTGCCAGCGACAGGGTAGCATCACCCCTCCACTTT. As protein: CASDRVASPLHF.

The chain links TRBV27 to TRBJ1-6; D is possibly TRBD1 (6 bases). In germline, CDR1 is MNHEY, CDR2 SMNVEV (reference sequence). The CDR3 extends over 14 amino acids. Trimming took off 10 bases at V and 7 bases at J, with 17 bases between the two ends. CDR3 coding DNA: TGTGCCACCGCACCACAGGGTTGGAATTCACCCCTCCACTTT. Amino acids: CATAPQGWNSPLHF.

This chain joins TRBV7-6 and TRBJ2-3; no reliable D call. Germline lookup yields CDR1 SGHVS and CDR2 FNYEAQ. This CDR3 contains 13 residues. Trimming left V 2 bases short and J 6 bases short, with 9 bases between. This CDR3 reads CASSLTIRDTQYF. The CDR3 coding sequence is TGTGCCAGCAGCTTAACTATCAGGGATACGCAGTATTTT. The full variable domain, its missing parts supplied by reference TRBV7-6 and TRBJ2-3, is GAGVSQSPRYKVTKRGQDVALRCDPISGHVSLYWYRQALGQGPEFLTYFNYEAQQDKSGLPNDRFSAERPEGSISTLTIQRTEQRDSAMYRCASSLTIRDTQYFGPGTRLTVL.

V and J are TRBV5-1 and TRBJ1-2; 7 positions match TRBD1. The CDR3 sequence is 12 residues long. Germline loops: CDR1 SGHRS, CDR2 YFSETQ. J was trimmed by 8 bases and V by 0 bases; bases with no gene match: 1. CDR3: CASSLDRGGYTF. The CDR3 nucleotides read TGCGCCAGCAGCTTGGACAGGGGCGGCTACACCTTC.